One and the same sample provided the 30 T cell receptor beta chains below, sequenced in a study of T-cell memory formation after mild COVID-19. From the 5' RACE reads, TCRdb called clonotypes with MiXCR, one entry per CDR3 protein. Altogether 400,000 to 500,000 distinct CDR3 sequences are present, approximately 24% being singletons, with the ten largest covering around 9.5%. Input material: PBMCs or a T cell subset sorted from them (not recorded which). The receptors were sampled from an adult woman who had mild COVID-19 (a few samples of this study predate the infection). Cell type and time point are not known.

The CDR3 nucleotides are TGCAGCGTCCGGTCGGATCGGACAGGAGCGGACACTGAAGCTTTCTTT. Translating gives CSVRSDRTGADTEAFF. The chain couples TRBV29-1 to TRBJ1-1; 7 bases are a match to TRBD1. The CDR3 length is 16 residues. In germline, CDR1 is SQVTM, CDR2 ANQGSEA. Trimming cost V 6 bases and J 3 bases; bases outside gene matches: 16.

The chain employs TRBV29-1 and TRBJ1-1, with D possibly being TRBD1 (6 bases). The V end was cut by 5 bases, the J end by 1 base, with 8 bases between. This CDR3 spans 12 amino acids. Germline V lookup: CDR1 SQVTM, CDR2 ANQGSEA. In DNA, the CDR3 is TGCAGCGTTTCACAGGGGAACACTGAAGCTTTCTTT. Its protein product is CSVSQGNTEAFF.

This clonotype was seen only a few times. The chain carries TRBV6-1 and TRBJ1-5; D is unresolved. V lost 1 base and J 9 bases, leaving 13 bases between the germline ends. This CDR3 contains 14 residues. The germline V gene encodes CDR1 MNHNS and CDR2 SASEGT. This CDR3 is CASSEVGVGRPQHF. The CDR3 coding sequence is TGTGCCAGCAGTGAAGTGGGTGTGGGTCGGCCCCAGCATTTT.

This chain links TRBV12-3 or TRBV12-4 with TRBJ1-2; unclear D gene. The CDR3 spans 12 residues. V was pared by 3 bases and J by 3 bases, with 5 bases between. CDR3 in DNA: TGTGCCAGCAGTTTCGAGGACTATGGCTACACCTTC. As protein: CASSFEDYGYTF.

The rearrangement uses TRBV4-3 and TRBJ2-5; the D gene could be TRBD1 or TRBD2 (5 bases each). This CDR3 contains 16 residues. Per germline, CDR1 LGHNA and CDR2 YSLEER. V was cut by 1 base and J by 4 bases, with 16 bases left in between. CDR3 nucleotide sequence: TGCGCCAGCAGCCAAGGTTCAGGGTGGAGGAGAGAGACCCAGTACTTC. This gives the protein CASSQGSGWRRETQYF.

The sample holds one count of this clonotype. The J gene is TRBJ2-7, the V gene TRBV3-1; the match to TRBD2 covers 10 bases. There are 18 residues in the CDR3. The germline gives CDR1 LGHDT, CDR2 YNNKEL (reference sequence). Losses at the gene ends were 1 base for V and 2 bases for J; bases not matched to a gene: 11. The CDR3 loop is CASSQVGRAGGYAYEQYF. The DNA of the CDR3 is TGTGCCAGCAGCCAAGTGGGTCGAGCGGGGGGGTACGCCTACGAGCAGTACTTC.

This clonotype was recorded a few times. DNA of the CDR3: TGTGCCAGCAGCAAATTATCGGGAACCAAAAACATTCAGTACTTC. It specifies CASSKLSGTKNIQYF. The chain uses TRBV21-1 and TRBJ2-4; the table's D gene call, TRBD2, was not cross checked with the DNA. TRBV21-1 is flagged as a pseudogene. The length of the CDR3 is 15 residues.

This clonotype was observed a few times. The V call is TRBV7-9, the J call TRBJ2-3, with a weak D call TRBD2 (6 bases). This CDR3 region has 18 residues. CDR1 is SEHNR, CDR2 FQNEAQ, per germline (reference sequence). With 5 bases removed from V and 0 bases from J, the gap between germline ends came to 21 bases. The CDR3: CASSILGTFGGSTDTQYF. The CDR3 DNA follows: TGTGCCAGCAGCATACTCGGGACTTTCGGAGGTAGCACAGATACGCAGTATTTT.

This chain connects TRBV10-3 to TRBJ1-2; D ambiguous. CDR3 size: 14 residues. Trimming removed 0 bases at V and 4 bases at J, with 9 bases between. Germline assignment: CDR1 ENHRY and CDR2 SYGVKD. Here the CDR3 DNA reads TGTGCCATCAGTGAGTCTTCAGGCGTCTATGGCTACACCTTC. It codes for CAISESSGVYGYTF.

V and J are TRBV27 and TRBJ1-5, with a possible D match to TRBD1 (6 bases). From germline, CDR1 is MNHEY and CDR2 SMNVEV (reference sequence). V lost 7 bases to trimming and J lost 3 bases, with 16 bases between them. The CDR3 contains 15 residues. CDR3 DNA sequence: TGTGCCAGCACTACCAGGGGTTTTTCCAATCAGCCCCAGCATTTT. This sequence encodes CASTTRGFSNQPQHF.

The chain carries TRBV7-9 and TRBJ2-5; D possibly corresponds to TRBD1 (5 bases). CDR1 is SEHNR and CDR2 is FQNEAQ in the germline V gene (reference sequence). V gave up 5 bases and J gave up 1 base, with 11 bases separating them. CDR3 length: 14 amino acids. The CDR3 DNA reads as TGTGCCAGCAGCCTAGGGGCCCTCCAAGAGACCCAGTACTTC. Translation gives CASSLGALQETQYF.

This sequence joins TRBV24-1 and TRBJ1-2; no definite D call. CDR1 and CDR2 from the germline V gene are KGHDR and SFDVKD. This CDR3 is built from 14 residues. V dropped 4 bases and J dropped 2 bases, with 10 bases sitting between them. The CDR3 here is CATSDPDKNYGYTF. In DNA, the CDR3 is TGTGCCACCAGTGACCCTGACAAGAACTATGGCTACACCTTC.

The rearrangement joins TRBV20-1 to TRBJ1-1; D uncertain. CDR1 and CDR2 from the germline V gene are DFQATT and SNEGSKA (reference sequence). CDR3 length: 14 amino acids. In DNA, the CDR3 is TGCCTCCCCCAGGAGCCTTGGCTAAACACTGAAGCTTTCTTT. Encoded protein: CLPQEPWLNTEAFF.

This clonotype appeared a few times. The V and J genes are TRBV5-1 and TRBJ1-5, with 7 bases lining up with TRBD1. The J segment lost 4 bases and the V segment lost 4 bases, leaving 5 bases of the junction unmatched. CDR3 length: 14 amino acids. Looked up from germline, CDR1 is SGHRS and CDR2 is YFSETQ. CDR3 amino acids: CASSDGTENQPQHF. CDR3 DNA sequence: TGCGCCAGCAGCGACGGGACAGAGAATCAGCCCCAGCATTTT.

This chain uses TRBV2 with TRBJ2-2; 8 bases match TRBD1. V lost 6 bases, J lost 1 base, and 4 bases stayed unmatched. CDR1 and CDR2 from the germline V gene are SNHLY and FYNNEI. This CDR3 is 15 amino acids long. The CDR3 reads CASSRTGQNTGELFF. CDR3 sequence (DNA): TGTGCCAGCAGCAGGACAGGGCAGAACACCGGGGAGCTGTTTTTT.

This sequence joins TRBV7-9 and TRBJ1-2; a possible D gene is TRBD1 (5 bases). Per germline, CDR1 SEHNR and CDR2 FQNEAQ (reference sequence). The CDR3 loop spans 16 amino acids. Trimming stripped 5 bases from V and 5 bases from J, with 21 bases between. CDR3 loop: CASSNQGRGFAYGYTF. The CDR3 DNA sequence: TGTGCCAGCAGCAACCAGGGTCGGGGATTCGCATATGGCTACACCTTC. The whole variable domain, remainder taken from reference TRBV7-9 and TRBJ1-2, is DTGVSQNPRHKITKRGQNVTFRCDPISEHNRLYWYRQTLGQGPEFLTYFQNEAQLEKSRLLSDRFSAERPKGSFSTLEIQRTEQGDSAMYLCASSNQGRGFAYGYTFGSGTRLTVV.

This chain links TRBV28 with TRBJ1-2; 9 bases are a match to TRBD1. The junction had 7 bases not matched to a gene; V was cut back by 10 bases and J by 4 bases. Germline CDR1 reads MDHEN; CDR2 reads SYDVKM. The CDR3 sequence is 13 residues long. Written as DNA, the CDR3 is TGTGCCACCGAGACAGGGGGTTTCTATGGCTACACCTTC. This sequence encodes CATETGGFYGYTF.

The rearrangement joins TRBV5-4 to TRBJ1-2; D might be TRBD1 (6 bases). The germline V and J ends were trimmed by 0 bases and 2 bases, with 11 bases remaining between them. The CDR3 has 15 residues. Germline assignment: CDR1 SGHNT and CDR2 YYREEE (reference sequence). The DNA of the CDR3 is TGTGCCAGCAGCTTGGGGGGGGCGGAGAACTATGGCTACACCTTC. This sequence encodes CASSLGGAENYGYTF.

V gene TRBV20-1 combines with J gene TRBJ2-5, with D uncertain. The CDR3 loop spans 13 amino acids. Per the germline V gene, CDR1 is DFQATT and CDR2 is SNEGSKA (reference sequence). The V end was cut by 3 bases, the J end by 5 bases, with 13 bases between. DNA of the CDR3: TGCAGTGCTAGGTCTGCTCCTCCGGAGACCCAGTACTTC. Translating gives CSARSAPPETQYF.

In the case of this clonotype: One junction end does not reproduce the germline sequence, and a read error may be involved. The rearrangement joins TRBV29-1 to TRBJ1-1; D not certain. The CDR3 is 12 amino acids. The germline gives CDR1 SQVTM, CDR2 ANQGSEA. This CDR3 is CSVGRGMAEAFF. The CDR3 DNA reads TGCAGCGTTGGGAGAGGCATGGCTGAGGCTTTCTTT.

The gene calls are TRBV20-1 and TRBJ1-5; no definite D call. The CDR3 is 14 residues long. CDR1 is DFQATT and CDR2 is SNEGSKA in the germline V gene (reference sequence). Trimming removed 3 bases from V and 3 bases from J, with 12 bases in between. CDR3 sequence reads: CSASQGRPNQPQHF. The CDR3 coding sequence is TGCAGTGCTAGTCAAGGGAGACCCAATCAGCCCCAGCATTTT.

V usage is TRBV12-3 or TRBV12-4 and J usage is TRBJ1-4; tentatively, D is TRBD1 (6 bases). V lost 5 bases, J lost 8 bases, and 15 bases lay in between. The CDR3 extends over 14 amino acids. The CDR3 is CASSIWTDQEKLFF. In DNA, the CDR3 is TGTGCCAGCAGTATCTGGACAGACCAGGAAAAACTGTTTTTT.

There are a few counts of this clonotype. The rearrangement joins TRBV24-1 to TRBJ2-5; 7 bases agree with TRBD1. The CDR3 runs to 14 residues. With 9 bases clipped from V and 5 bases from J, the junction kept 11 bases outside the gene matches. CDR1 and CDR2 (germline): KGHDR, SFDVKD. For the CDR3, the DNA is TGTGCCACCGGCGACAGGGCAATGGGGGAGACCCAGTACTTC. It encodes CATGDRAMGETQYF.

The CDR3 spells CASSLWSGRSTDTQYF. DNA of the CDR3: TGTGCCAGCAGCTTATGGAGCGGCCGAAGCACAGATACGCAGTATTTT. The gene calls are TRBV7-3 and TRBJ2-3; a possible D gene is TRBD2 (5 bases). Germline-derived CDR1 and CDR2 are SGHTA and FQGTGA. V was clipped by 2 bases and J by 0 bases, with 12 bases between them. The CDR3 has 16 amino acids.

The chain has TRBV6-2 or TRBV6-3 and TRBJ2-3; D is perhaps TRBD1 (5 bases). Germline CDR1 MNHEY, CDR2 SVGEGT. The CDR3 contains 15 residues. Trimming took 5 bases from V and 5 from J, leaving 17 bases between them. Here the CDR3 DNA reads TGTGCCAGCAGTAATTTCCTAGGGGTTAAAGATACGCAGTATTTT. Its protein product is CASSNFLGVKDTQYF.

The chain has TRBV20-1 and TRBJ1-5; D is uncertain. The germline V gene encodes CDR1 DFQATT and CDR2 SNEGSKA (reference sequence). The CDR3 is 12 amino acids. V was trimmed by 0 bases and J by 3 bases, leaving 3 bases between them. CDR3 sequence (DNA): TGCAGTGCTAGAGACACCAATCAGCCCCAGCATTTT. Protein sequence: CSARDTNQPQHF.

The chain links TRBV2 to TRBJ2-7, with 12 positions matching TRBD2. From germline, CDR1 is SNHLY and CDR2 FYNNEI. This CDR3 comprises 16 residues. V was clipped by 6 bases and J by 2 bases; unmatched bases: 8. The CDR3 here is CASSQSLAGGPYEQYF. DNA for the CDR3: TGTGCCAGCAGCCAATCACTAGCGGGGGGACCCTACGAGCAGTACTTC.

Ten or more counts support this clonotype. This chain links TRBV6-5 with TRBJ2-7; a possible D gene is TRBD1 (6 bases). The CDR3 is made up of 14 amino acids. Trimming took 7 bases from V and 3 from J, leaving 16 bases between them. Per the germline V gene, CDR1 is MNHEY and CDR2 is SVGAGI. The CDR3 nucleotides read TGTGCCAGCACCCGCCCAGGGGACGGCTACGAGCAGTACTTC. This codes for CASTRPGDGYEQYF.

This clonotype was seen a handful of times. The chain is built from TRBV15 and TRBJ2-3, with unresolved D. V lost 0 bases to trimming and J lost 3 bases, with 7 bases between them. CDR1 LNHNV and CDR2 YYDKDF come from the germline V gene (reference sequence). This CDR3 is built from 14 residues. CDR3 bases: TGTGCCACCAGCAGAGATCCCCGAACAGATACGCAGTATTTT. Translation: CATSRDPRTDTQYF.

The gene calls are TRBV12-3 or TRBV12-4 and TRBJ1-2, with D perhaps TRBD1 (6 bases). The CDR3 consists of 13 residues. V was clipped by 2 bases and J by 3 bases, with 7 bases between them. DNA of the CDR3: TGTGCCAGCAGTTTACAGGGGCACTATGGCTACACCTTC. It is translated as CASSLQGHYGYTF.